This T cell receptor beta chain was found in a study of CD8 T cells in Susac syndrome (dated by TCRdb to about 2019). With regard to the full study: Of the Susac syndrome patients who were sequenced, under 10 were in clinical remission while roughly six had clinically active disease. Clonality of the CD8+ T cell repertoire was compared between more than 10 healthy donors, approximately 14 Susac syndrome patients and approximately 16 multiple sclerosis patients. The study used repertoire sequencing to test whether antigen drove CD8+ T cell activation and differentiation in Susac syndrome. At blood withdrawal, Susac syndrome patients were either therapy-naive, taking corticosteroids (in some cases with IVIg as well), or taking IVIg alone. The paper as a whole reports these results and caveats: Clonal expansion was observed in Susac syndrome CD8+ repertoires, with the highest expansion in CD8+ TEMRA cells and greater expansion in clinically active than in remitting patients. The number of individuals in the TCR sequencing and HLA analysis was recognized as being relatively small. Roughly 15 and five Susac-specific public clones were found in the total CD8+ and CD8+ TEMRA repertoires, respectively.

RNA was extracted with the RNeasy kit and about 0.5 to 1 ug was reverse transcribed using random hexamers. The immunoSEQ multiplex PCR assay, which covers 54 Vbeta and 13 Jbeta segments, was used to amplify TCR beta CDR3 regions. Bias from PCR amplification was corrected by using a synthetic template baseline for primer optimization and for computational correction. The study's own analysis went as follows. Reads were annotated to V, D and J genes per IMGT and analyzed with immunoSEQ Analyzer, keeping only productive sequences. To calculate clonality, Shannon entropy was normalized by log2 of the number of productive unique sequences and then subtracted from one. Public and private clones were assessed among the 100 most prevalent clones of each patient and control. A clone was defined as Susac-specific if it was absent from the healthy and MS cohorts, from over 1,000 published viral clones and from other ImmuneACCESS disease sequences. The raw public data were reprocessed by TCRdb itself: fastp quality trimming at Q25, MiXCR clonotype calling, in-frame beta chains only. Entries are consolidated by CDR3 protein sequence, retaining the most common genes and DNA. In this record, the V and J calls reflect TCRdb's handling and not the investigators' own analysis. The sample table shows about 83,000 distinct CDR3 sequences, and about 96% are seen once. Of the sample, more than 0.35% falls within the top ten clones.

This clonotype was counted once. The antigen it recognizes is unknown. Per-base qualities were not stored, and no clone one base away is much larger. A read on its own is weak evidence. From its cysteine to its valine, the CDR3 spans 18 amino acids. Of all the DNA, just the CDR3 is kept, 54 bases in frame from base 1. Trimming removed 5 bases from V and 1 base from J, leaving 23 bases between the germline ends. The germline V gene supplies CDR1 KGHDR and CDR2 SFDVKD. Peripheral blood CD8+ and CD4+ T cells from healthy donors, Susac syndrome patients and multiple sclerosis patients were profiled using high-throughput TCR beta sequencing. The Susac syndrome patients fulfilled recently defined diagnostic criteria for either definite or probable disease. Bulk CD8+ and CD4+ T cells were purified magnetically by negative isolation, whereas CD8+ TEMRA cells were enriched by FACS. Blood was drawn into EDTA tubes, processed within 24 hours, and PBMCs were isolated by density gradient centrifugation. PBMCs intended for TCR sequencing were frozen in liquid nitrogen and were later thawed in a 37 degrees C water bath. A purity of at least 90% was achieved for sorted or isolated CD4+, CD8+ and CD8+ TEMRA cells.

The chain uses TRBV24-1 and TRBJ2-7, and possibly TRBD1, on 5 matching bases. Source material: CD8+ T cells from PBMCs. The TCR originated in a human donor with Susac syndrome. CDR3 loop: CATSVFAIGANRSYEQYV. The DNA sequence is TGTGCCACCAGTGTTTTTGCGATTGGGGCGAATAGGTCCTACGAGCAGTACGTC.